Listed here are 26 T cell receptor beta chains from one sample, sequenced in a study of T cells in localized non-small cell lung cancer (dated by TCRdb to about 2020). Preparation of the library involved the immunoSEQ multiplex PCR assay. Imported from immuneACCESS, the table was reduced by TCRdb to in-frame sequences with V and J called. These copies leave out some clones; in studies compared against another copy, an unresolved V gene accounts for under half, and the cause of the remainder is not known. The sample profile shows 2,000 to 2,500 clones; about 25% of them were found once. About 15% of the sample is taken by the ten largest. This specimen consisted of lung tumor tissue, obtained before any cancer treatment. Every receptor here comes from a male donor older than 55 with stage III lung adenocarcinoma.

This clone was detected a few times. The CDR3 sequence is CASSFTPNTGELFF. The CDR3 DNA reads as TGCGCCAGCAGCTTCACCCCGAACACCGGGGAGCTGTTTTTT. The rearrangement joins TRBV5-1 to TRBJ2-2, with no clear D. The V gene's germline CDR1 is SGHRS and CDR2 YFSETQ. The V gene lost 2 bases and the J gene lost 0 bases, with 5 bases spanning the gap. The CDR3 is made up of 14 amino acids.

This clone was observed a few times. The V and J genes are TRBV9 and TRBJ2-7; a weak D match, TRBD1 (6 bases). The CDR3 has 15 residues. V was cut by 1 base and J by 3 bases, with 14 bases left in between. Germline V lookup: CDR1 SGDLS, CDR2 YYNGEE. CDR3 region: CASSVTQGTLYEQYF. CDR3 bases: TGTGCCAGCAGCGTAACCCAGGGGACCCTCTACGAGCAGTACTTC.

The V and J genes are TRBV28 and TRBJ2-6; D perhaps matches TRBD2 (5 bases). With 2 bases removed from V and 0 bases from J, the gap between germline ends came to 8 bases. The CDR3 contains 16 residues. Germline values: CDR1 MDHEN, CDR2 SYDVKM. The CDR3: CASSLVGSSGANVLTF. In nucleotides, the CDR3 is TGTGCCAGCAGTTTAGTTGGGAGCTCTGGGGCCAACGTCCTGACTTTC.

This clone is deemed medium-sized. As DNA, the CDR3 is TGTGCCAGCAGTGACTTGTGGGGGGGAGGCACCATATATTTT. Its translation is CASSDLWGGGTIYF. The chain combines TRBV6-8 with TRBJ1-3; maybe TRBD1 (5 bases). CDR1 and CDR2 (germline): MNHGY, SAAAGT. Trimming took 5 bases from V and 9 from J, leaving 17 bases between them. There are 14 residues in the CDR3.

In this sample, this clone turned up once. The V gene is TRBV28, the J gene TRBJ1-2; 8 bases match TRBD1. This CDR3 has 13 residues. The trim removed 3 bases at V and 8 bases at J, leaving 5 bases unmatched. Germline values: CDR1 MDHEN, CDR2 SYDVKM. The CDR3 reads CASSLAGGQGYTF. CDR3 sequence (DNA): TGTGCCAGCAGTTTGGCAGGGGGCCAGGGCTACACCTTC.

V and J are TRBV5-2 and TRBJ2-2; the table's D gene call, TRBD2, was not cross checked with the DNA. TRBV5-2 is tagged as a pseudogene. The CDR3 length is 15 residues. CDR3 sequence (DNA): TGTGCCAGCAGCCTTAATAGGAGGAACACCGGGGAGCTGTTTTTT. This encodes CASSLNRRNTGELFF.

This clone was found a few times. The chain combines TRBV11-3 with TRBJ1-1, with a tentative D call TRBD1 (6 bases). The CDR3 has 14 residues. The germline gives CDR1 SGHNT, CDR2 YENEEA. Trimming removed 5 bases at V and 1 base at J, with 11 bases between. The CDR3 is CASSVMGQNTEAFF. CDR3 coding DNA: TGTGCCAGCAGCGTAATGGGACAGAACACTGAAGCTTTCTTT.

Relative to its sample, this clone is medium-sized. The chain recombines TRBV11-3 with TRBJ2-3, with 9 positions matching TRBD2. V shed 5 bases, J shed 4 bases, and the junction held 7 bases outside the gene matches. The germline CDR1 and CDR2 sequences are SGHNT and YENEEA. This CDR3 region has 15 residues. For the CDR3, the DNA is TGTGCCAGCAGCCCAGAAGGCGGGGGGGCAGATACGCAGTATTTT. This translates into CASSPEGGGADTQYF.

This clone has a handful of counts. The chain employs TRBV9 and TRBJ1-1; D is ambiguous. CDR3 length: 13 amino acids. CDR1 and CDR2 (germline): SGDLS, YYNGEE. Trimming took 4 bases from V and 3 from J, leaving 10 bases between them. CDR3 sequence (DNA): TGTGCCAGCAGCCCCGGAGATGACACTGAAGCTTTCTTT. Translation: CASSPGDDTEAFF.

The chain employs TRBV14 and TRBJ2-5; perhaps TRBD2 as D (5 bases). This CDR3 contains 13 residues. V was trimmed by 1 base and J by 5 bases, leaving 8 bases between them. CDR1 SGHDN and CDR2 FVKESK come from the germline V gene. DNA for the CDR3: TGTGCCAGCAGCCAAGGATGGGAGGAGACCCAGTACTTC. Residues: CASSQGWEETQYF.

V is TRBV5-1 and J is TRBJ2-1; 13 nucleotides align to TRBD2. In germline, CDR1 is SGHRS, CDR2 YFSETQ. The length of the CDR3 is 15 residues. V was clipped by 4 bases and J by 6 bases; unmatched bases: 4. CDR3 sequence (DNA): TGCGCCAGCAGCCCAGGACTAGCGGGAGCCAATGAGCAGTTCTTC. Protein product: CASSPGLAGANEQFF.

The chain recombines TRBV6-8 with TRBJ1-3; a weak D match, TRBD1 (6 bases). The V gene lost 5 bases and the J gene lost 0 bases, with 11 bases spanning the gap. The CDR3 spans 15 residues. Germline CDR1 reads MNHGY; CDR2 reads SAAAGT. As DNA, the CDR3 is TGTGCCAGCAGTGCAGGGACACGCTCTGGAAACACCATATATTTT. Amino acid sequence: CASSAGTRSGNTIYF.

As DNA, the CDR3 is TGTGCCAGCAGCTTAAAAGTGAGCTCCTACGAGCAGTACTTC. Its translation: CASSLKVSSYEQYF. This chain links TRBV11-3 with TRBJ2-7, with D unclear. The germline V gene has CDR1 SGHNT and CDR2 YENEEA. The CDR3 length is 14 residues. Deletions cut 2 bases from V and 0 bases from J, with 8 bases between. Combining the CDR3 with reference TRBV11-3 and TRBJ2-7 gives the whole variable domain EAGVVQSPRYKIIEKKQPVAFWCNPISGHNTLYWYLQNLGQGPELLIRYENEEAVDDSQLPKDRFSAERLKGVDSTLKIQPAELGDSAVYLCASSLKVSSYEQYFGPGTRLTVT.

This clone has only a few counts. The observed sequence ends 1 residue before the CDR3 terminus, with the missing tail filled in from the germline J gene. This rearrangement joins TRBV10-3 to TRBJ2-7; weak D call: TRBD1 (5 bases). Germline V gene data show CDR1 as ENHRY and CDR2 as SYGVKD. The CDR3 spans 15 residues. With 2 bases removed from V and 5 bases from J, the gap between germline ends came to 16 bases. The chain's CDR3 is CAISEPQGVGHEQYF. CDR3 bases read: TGTGCCATCAGTGAGCCTCAGGGTGTCGGGCACGAGCAGTAC.

This clone ranks as medium-sized. The chain carries TRBV6-8 and TRBJ1-2, with D unresolved. CDR3 size: 15 residues. The V gene lost 5 bases and the J gene lost 7 bases, with 20 bases spanning the gap. CDR1 MNHGY and CDR2 SAAAGT come from the germline V gene. The CDR3 bases are TGTGCCAGCAGTGATACCAAGGCAGGAACTTTTGGCTACACCTTC. This gives the protein CASSDTKAGTFGYTF.

The chain couples TRBV19 to TRBJ2-2; TRBD2 aligns across 8 bases. The CDR3 has 15 residues. Germline V gives CDR1 LNHDA, CDR2 SQIVND (reference sequence). Trimming took 4 bases from V and 8 from J; bases not matched to a gene: 9. The CDR3 nucleotides read TGTGCCAGTAGTACCCGACTAGCGCCCATGGGGGAGCTGTTTTTT. Its protein is CASSTRLAPMGELFF.

V usage is TRBV11-3 and J usage is TRBJ2-1, with D possibly TRBD2 on 7 matching bases. This CDR3 has 15 residues. Germline-derived CDR1 and CDR2 are SGHNT and YENEEA. The V gene lost 5 bases and the J gene lost 4 bases, with 15 bases spanning the gap. The CDR3 protein is CASSPQGRGYNEQFF. CDR3 nucleotide sequence: TGTGCCAGCAGCCCCCAGGGGAGGGGGTACAATGAGCAGTTCTTC.

This chain connects TRBV11-3 to TRBJ2-3; 9 bases are a match to TRBD1. The V segment lost 3 bases and the J segment 5 bases; nucleotides outside the gene matches: 3. The V gene's germline CDR1 is SGHNT and CDR2 YENEEA. The CDR3 length is 14 residues. DNA of the CDR3: TGTGCCAGCAGCTTGGGACAGGGAAGAGATACGCAGTATTTT. This codes for CASSLGQGRDTQYF.

This clone has just a few counts. This chain joins TRBV23-1 and TRBJ2-2, with D tentatively TRBD2 (5 bases). TRBV23-1 is marked as an open reading frame, function uncertain. The V end lost 6 bases, the J end lost 4 bases, and 15 bases lay between the germline ends. The CDR3 spans 15 residues. The CDR3 region has the DNA TGCGCCAGCAGCCAGGCGGCGGGCTCCACCGGGGAGCTGTTTTTT. Protein product: CASSQAAGSTGELFF.

By sample share, this clone is medium-sized. V gene TRBV11-3 combines with J gene TRBJ2-1; D is perhaps TRBD1 (5 bases). V lost 5 bases, J lost 8 bases, and 19 bases lay in between. CDR3 length equals 15 residues. Germline CDR1 SGHNT, CDR2 YENEEA. CDR3 DNA sequence: TGTGCCAGCAGCAGGGCGGTCACAGGTCGCCATGAGCAGTTCTTC. Translation: CASSRAVTGRHEQFF.

Only a few counts were recorded for this clone. The rearrangement joins TRBV9 to TRBJ2-7, with 9 bases identical to TRBD2. V was clipped by 5 bases and J by 5 bases; unmatched bases: 8. This CDR3 spans 14 amino acids. Germline CDR1 is SGDLS and CDR2 is YYNGEE. As DNA, the CDR3 is TGTGCCAGCAGTCGTAGCGGGAGAGGCAACGAGCAGTACTTC. It translates to CASSRSGRGNEQYF.

This clone is categorized as medium-sized. This chain joins TRBV15 and TRBJ1-1; the D gene is possibly TRBD1 (6 bases). The germline gives CDR1 LNHNV, CDR2 YYDKDF (reference sequence). The CDR3 is 14 amino acids. With 3 bases removed from V and 10 bases from J, the gap between germline ends came to 18 bases. CDR3 nucleotides: TGTGCCACCAGCAGTGGAACCGGGGGCCTTAGAGCTTTCTTT. This sequence encodes CATSSGTGGLRAFF. Variable domain in full (rest from reference TRBV15 and TRBJ1-1): DAMVIQNPRYQVTQFGKPVTLSCSQTLNHNVMYWYQQKSSQAPKLLFHYYDKDFNNEADTPDNFQSRRPNTSFCFLDIRSPGLGDTAMYLCATSSGTGGLRAFFGQGTRLTVV.

The rearrangement joins TRBV9 to TRBJ2-2; 7 bases are a match to TRBD2. The J segment lost 1 base and the V segment lost 0 bases, leaving 6 bases of the junction unmatched. This CDR3 comprises 17 residues. The germline V gene encodes CDR1 SGDLS and CDR2 YYNGEE. The CDR3 reads CASSVAGRPGNTGELFF. CDR3 DNA: TGTGCCAGCAGCGTAGCCGGGAGGCCGGGGAACACCGGGGAGCTGTTTTTT.

This clone was detected only a few times. The rearrangement joins TRBV6-8 to TRBJ1-2; perhaps TRBD1 as D (5 bases). Germline V lookup: CDR1 MNHGY, CDR2 SAAAGT. Trimming shortened V by 2 bases and J by 6 bases, and 13 bases separated the two germline ends. This CDR3 has 14 residues. CDR3 nucleotide sequence: TGTGCCAGCAGTTACGATACAGGCTCGGATGGCTACACCTTC. This translates into CASSYDTGSDGYTF.

The chain joins TRBV6-8 to TRBJ2-7; D possibly corresponds to TRBD2 (6 bases). Looked up from germline, CDR1 is MNHGY and CDR2 is SAAAGT. Trimming shortened V by 10 bases and J by 6 bases, and 16 bases separated the two germline ends. There are 12 residues in the CDR3. The CDR3 spells CAIRGTEGEQYF. The CDR3 coding sequence is TGTGCCATCAGAGGGACTGAAGGCGAGCAGTACTTC.

This chain joins TRBV6-8 and TRBJ2-1; no clear D. Germline CDR1 is MNHGY and CDR2 is SAAAGT. This CDR3 comprises 12 residues. V gave up 6 bases and J gave up 5 bases, with 8 bases separating them. CDR3 protein: CASRARDNEQFF. CDR3 nucleotide sequence: TGTGCCAGCAGGGCCCGGGACAATGAGCAGTTCTTC.